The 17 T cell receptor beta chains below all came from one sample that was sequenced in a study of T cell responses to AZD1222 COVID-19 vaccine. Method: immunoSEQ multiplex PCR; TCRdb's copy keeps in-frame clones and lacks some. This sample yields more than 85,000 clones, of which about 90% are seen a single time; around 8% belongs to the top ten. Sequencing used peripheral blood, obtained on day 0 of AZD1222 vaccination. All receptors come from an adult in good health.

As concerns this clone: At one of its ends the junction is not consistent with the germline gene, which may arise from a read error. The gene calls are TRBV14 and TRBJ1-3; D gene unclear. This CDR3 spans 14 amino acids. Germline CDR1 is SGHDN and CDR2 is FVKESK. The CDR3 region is CASKRGYSGNTIYF. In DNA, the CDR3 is TGTGCCAGCAAGAGAGGATACTCTGGGAACACCATATATTTT. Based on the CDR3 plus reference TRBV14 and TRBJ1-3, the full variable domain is EAGVTQFPSHSVIEKGQTVTLRCDPISGHDNLYWYRRVMGKEIKFLLHFVKESKQDESGMPNNRFLAERTGGTYSTLKVQPAELEDSGVYFCASKRGYSGNTIYFGEGSWLTVV.

The CDR3 region has the DNA TGTGCCAGCTCACCACTCGGGGATGGCTACACCTTC. This translates into CASSPLGDGYTF. The chain combines TRBV18 with TRBJ1-2; the D is unclear. Trimming took 1 base from V and 6 from J, leaving 6 bases between them. In germline, CDR1 is KGHSH, CDR2 LQKENI. The CDR3 consists of 12 residues.

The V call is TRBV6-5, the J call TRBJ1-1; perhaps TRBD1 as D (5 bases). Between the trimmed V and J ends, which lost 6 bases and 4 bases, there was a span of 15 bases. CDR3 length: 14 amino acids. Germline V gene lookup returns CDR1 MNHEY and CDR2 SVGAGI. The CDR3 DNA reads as TGTGCCAGCAGGGCCAGGGTTGTTGGCACTGAAGCTTTCTTT. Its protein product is CASRARVVGTEAFF.

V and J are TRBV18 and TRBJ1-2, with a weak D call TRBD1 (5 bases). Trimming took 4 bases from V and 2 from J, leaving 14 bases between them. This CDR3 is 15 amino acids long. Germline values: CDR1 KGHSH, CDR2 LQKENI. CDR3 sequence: CASSQGREKNYGYTF. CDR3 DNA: TGTGCCAGCTCACAAGGCAGGGAGAAAAACTATGGCTACACCTTC.

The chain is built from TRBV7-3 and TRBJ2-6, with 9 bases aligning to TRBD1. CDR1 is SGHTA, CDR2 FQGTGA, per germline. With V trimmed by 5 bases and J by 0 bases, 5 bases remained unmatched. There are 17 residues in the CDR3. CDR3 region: CASSLGQGTSGANVLTF. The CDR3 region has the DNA TGTGCCAGCAGCCTAGGACAGGGGACCTCTGGGGCCAACGTCCTGACTTTC.

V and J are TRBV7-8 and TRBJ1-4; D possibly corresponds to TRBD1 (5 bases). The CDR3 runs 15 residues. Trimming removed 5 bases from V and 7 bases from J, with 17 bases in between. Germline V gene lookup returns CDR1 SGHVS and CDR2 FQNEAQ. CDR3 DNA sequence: TGTGCCAGCAGCCTCGGGACTCTGGGAGGTGAAAAACTGTTTTTT. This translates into CASSLGTLGGEKLFF.

The CDR3 nucleotides read TGTGCCAGCATCCCACAGGGGAGGAATGGCTACACCTTC. Translating it yields CASIPQGRNGYTF. The chain recombines TRBV12-3 or TRBV12-4 with TRBJ1-2, with 7 bases fitting TRBD1. After removal of 7 bases from V and 6 bases from J, the junction contained 8 bases not matched to a gene. This CDR3 spans 13 amino acids.

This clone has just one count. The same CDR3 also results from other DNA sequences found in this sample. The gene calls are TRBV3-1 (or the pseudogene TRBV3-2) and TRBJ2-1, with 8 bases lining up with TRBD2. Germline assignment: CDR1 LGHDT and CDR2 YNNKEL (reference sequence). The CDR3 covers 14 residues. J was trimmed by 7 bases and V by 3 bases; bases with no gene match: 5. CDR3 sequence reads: CASSQRAGVNEQFF. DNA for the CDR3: TGTGCCAGCAGCCAGCGAGCGGGAGTGAATGAGCAGTTCTTC.

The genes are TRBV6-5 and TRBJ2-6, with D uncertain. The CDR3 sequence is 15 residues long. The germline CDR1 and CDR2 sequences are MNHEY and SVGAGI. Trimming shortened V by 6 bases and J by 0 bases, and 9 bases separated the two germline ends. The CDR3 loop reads CASSTTRSGANVLTF. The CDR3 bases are TGTGCCAGCAGCACGACCCGCTCTGGGGCCAACGTCCTGACTTTC.

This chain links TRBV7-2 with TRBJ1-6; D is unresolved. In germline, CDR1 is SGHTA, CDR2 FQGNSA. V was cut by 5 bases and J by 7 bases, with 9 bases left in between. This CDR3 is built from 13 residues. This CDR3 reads CASSTNRNSPLHF. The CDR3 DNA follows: TGTGCCAGCAGCACTAACAGAAATTCACCCCTCCACTTT.

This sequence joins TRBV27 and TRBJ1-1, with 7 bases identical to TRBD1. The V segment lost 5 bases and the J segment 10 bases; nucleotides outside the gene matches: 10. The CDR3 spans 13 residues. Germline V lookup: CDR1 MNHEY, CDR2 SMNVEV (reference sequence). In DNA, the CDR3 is TGTGCCAGCAGTCCTAACAGGGGACGGGGAGCTTTCTTT. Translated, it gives CASSPNRGRGAFF.

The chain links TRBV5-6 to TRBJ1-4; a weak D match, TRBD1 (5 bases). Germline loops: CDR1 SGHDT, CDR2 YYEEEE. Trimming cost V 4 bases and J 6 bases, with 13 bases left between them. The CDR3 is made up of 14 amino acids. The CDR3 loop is CASSRGTGYEKLFF. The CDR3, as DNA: TGTGCCAGCAGCCGCGGGACGGGATATGAAAAACTGTTTTTT.

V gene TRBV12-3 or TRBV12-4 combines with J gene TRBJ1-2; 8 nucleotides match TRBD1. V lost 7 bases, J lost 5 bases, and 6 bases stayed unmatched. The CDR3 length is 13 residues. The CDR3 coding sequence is TGTGCCAGCACCCCGACAGGGGAGTATGGCTACACCTTC. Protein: CASTPTGEYGYTF.

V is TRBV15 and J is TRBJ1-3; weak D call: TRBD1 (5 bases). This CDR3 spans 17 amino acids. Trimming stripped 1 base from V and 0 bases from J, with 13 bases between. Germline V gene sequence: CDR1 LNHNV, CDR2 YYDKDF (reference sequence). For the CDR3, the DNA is TGTGCCACCAGCAGAGTCGGGTCAGGGCCCTCTGGAAACACCATATATTTT. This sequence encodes CATSRVGSGPSGNTIYF.

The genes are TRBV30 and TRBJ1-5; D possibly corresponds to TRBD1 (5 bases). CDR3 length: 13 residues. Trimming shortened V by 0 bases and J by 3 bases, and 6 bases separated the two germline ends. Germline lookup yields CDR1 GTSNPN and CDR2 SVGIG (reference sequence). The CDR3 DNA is TGTGCCTGGAGTGTCAGGGTCAATCAGCCCCAGCATTTT. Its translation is CAWSVRVNQPQHF.

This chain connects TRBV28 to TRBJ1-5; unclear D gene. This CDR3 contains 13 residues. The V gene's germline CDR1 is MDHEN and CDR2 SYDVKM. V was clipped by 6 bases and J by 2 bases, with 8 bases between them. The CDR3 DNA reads TGTGCCAGCAGAACGTGGGGCAATCAGCCCCAGCATTTT. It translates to CASRTWGNQPQHF.

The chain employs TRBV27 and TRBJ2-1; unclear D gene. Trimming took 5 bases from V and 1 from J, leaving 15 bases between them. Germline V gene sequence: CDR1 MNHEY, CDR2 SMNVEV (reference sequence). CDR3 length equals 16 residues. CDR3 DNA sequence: TGTGCCAGCAGTACTCCCTCCGGGTGGTCCTACAATGAGCAGTTCTTC. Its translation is CASSTPSGWSYNEQFF.